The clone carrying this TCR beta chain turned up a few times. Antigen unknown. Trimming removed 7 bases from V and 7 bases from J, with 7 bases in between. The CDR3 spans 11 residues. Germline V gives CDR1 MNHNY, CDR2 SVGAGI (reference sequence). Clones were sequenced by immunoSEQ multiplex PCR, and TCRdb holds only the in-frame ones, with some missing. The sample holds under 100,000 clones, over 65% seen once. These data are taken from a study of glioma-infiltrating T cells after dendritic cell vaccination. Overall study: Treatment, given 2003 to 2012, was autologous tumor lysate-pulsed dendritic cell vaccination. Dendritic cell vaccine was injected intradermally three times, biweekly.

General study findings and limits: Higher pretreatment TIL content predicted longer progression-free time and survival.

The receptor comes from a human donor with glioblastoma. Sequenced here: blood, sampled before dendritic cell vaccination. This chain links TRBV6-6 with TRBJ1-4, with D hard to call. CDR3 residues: CASKSGEKLFF. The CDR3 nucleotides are TGTGCCAGCAAATCGGGTGAAAAACTGTTTTTT.